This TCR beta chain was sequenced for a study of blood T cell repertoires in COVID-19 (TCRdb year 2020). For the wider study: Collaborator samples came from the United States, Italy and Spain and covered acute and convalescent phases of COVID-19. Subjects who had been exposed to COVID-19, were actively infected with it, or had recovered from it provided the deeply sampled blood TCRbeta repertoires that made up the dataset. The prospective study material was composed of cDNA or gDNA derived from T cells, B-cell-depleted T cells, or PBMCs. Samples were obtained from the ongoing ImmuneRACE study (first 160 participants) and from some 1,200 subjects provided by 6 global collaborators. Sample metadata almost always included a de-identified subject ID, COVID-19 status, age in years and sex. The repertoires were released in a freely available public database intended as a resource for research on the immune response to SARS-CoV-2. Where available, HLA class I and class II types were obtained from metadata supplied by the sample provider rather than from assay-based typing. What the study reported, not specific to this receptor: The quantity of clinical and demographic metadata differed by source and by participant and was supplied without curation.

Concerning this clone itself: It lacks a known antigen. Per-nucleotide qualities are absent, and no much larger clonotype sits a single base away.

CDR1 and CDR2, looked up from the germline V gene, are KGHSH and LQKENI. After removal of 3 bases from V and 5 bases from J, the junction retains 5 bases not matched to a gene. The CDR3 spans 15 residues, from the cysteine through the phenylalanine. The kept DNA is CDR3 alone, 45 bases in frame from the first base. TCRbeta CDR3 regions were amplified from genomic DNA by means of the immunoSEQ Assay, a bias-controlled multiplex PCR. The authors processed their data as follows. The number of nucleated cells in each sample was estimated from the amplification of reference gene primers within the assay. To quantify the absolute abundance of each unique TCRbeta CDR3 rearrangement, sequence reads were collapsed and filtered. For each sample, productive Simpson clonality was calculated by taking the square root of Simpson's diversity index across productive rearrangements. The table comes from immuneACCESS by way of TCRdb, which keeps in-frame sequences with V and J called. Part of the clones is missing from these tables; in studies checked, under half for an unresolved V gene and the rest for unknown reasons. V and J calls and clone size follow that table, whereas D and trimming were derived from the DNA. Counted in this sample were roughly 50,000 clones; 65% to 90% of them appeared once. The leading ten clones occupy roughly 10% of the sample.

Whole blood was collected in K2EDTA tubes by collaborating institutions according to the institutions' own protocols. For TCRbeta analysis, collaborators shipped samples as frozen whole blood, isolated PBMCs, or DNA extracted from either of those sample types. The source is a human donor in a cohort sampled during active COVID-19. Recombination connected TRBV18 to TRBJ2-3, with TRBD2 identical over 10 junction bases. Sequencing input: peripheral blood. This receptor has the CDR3 CASSPPSGRIDTQYF. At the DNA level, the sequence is TGTGCCAGCTCACCGCCTAGCGGGAGAATAGATACGCAGTATTTT. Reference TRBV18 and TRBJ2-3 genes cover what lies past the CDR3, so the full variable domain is NAGVMQNPRHLVRRRGQEARLRCSPMKGHSHVYWYRQLPEEGLKFMVYLQKENIIDESGMPKERFSAEFPKEGPSILRIQQVVRGDSAAYFCASSPPSGRIDTQYFGPGTRLTVL.